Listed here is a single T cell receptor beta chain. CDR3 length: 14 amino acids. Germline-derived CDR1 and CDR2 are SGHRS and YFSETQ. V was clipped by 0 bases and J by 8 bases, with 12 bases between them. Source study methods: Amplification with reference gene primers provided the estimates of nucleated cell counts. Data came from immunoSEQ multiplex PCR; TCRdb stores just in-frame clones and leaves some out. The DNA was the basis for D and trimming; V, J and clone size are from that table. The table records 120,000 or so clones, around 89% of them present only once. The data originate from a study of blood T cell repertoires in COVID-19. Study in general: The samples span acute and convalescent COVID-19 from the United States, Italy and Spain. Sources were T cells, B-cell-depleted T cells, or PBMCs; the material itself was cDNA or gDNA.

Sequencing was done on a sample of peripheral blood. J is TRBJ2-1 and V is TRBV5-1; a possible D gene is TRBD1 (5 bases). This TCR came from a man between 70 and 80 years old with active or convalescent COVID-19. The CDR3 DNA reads TGCGCCAGCAGCTTGGCTCAGACAGTGCATGAGCAGTTCTTC. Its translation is CASSLAQTVHEQFF.